The 25 T cell receptor beta chains listed next were all sequenced from one sample in a study of T cells in Graves' hyperthyroidism and ophthalmopathy. Using RNA transcripts as the source, TCR beta CDR3 regions were amplified. RT-PCR in the first round (using the HTBI primer set) targeted the TCR CDR3. From the multiplex PCR reads, TCRdb called clonotypes with MiXCR, one entry per CDR3 protein. The sample carries 600,000 to 700,000 distinct CDR3 sequences, under 15% recorded once. The sequenced material came from blood. Receptors were obtained from a middle-aged woman with Graves' ophthalmopathy.

This rearrangement joins TRBV12-3 or TRBV12-4 to TRBJ1-1; tentative D call: TRBD1 (5 bases). The V end lost 6 bases, the J end lost 0 bases, and 14 bases lay between the germline ends. CDR3 length equals 15 residues. CDR3 nucleotides: TGTGCCAGCAGACAGGTCTCCCTCATGAACACTGAAGCTTTCTTT. Protein product: CASRQVSLMNTEAFF.

This clonotype was found a few times. The rearrangement links TRBV29-1 to TRBJ2-5; 15 nucleotides line up with TRBD2. The CDR3 spans 16 residues. V lost 3 bases and J lost 5; bases outside the gene matches: 7. Per germline, CDR1 SQVTM and CDR2 ANQGSEA. The CDR3 loop is CSVDGTSGRRAETQYF. Written as DNA, the CDR3 is TGCAGCGTTGACGGGACTAGCGGGAGGAGAGCGGAGACCCAGTACTTC.

This clonotype was observed many times. The chain carries TRBV6-5 and TRBJ2-5, with D possibly matching TRBD1 (5 bases). Trimming took 2 bases from V and 2 from J, leaving 21 bases between them. Germline loops: CDR1 MNHEY, CDR2 SVGAGI. CDR3 length equals 18 residues. The CDR3 region is CASSYTEILGASQETQYF. The DNA for the CDR3 is TGTGCCAGCAGTTACACCGAGATATTAGGGGCCTCTCAAGAGACCCAGTACTTC.

Ten or more counts support this clonotype. The genes are TRBV20-1 and TRBJ2-6, with D possibly matching TRBD1 (6 bases). Per germline, CDR1 DFQATT and CDR2 SNEGSKA (reference sequence). The V and J ends lost 0 bases and 2 bases respectively, with 8 bases between them. The CDR3 covers 15 residues. Written as DNA, the CDR3 is TGCAGTGCTAGAGACAGGGGTCCTGGGGCCAACGTCCTGACTTTC. Translation gives CSARDRGPGANVLTF.

The chain combines TRBV11-2 with TRBJ2-5; tentatively, D is TRBD2 (5 bases). CDR1 SGHAT and CDR2 FQNNGV come from the germline V gene. The ends were cut back, 1 base at V and 4 bases at J, with 16 bases in the middle. The CDR3 sequence is 16 residues long. CDR3 sequence reads: CASSLAAWTGRETQYF. DNA of the CDR3: TGTGCCAGCAGCTTAGCGGCTTGGACGGGAAGAGAGACCCAGTACTTC.

This clonotype showed up many times. The chain joins TRBV12-3 or TRBV12-4 to TRBJ2-7; 13 nucleotides match TRBD2. Unmatched junction bases numbered 4, after V lost 5 bases and J lost 6 bases. The CDR3 is 14 residues long. CDR3 in amino acids: CASSRGLAGIEQYF. Here the CDR3 DNA reads TGTGCCAGCAGTCGGGGACTAGCGGGAATCGAGCAGTACTTC.

This CDR3 is CASSPLPLMNTEAFF. CDR3 coding DNA: TGTGCCAGCAGTCCACTACCTCTCATGAACACTGAAGCTTTCTTT. This chain connects TRBV12-3 or TRBV12-4 to TRBJ1-1; D gene uncertain. Trimming stripped 5 bases from V and 0 bases from J, with 13 bases between. This CDR3 is built from 15 residues.

The chain joins TRBV6-5 to TRBJ2-7, with TRBD2 identical over 7 bases. Germline assignment: CDR1 MNHEY and CDR2 SVGAGI. The CDR3 is 14 amino acids. Unmatched junction bases numbered 5, after V lost 3 bases and J lost 3 bases. In nucleotides, the CDR3 is TGTGCCAGCAGTTATAGAGCGGGGAACTACGAGCAGTACTTC. Translation: CASSYRAGNYEQYF.

This rearrangement joins TRBV5-1 to TRBJ2-5; 8 positions match TRBD2. This CDR3 has 14 residues. The junction had 3 bases not matched to a gene; V was cut back by 0 bases and J by 5 bases. CDR1 is SGHRS, CDR2 YFSETQ, per germline. The CDR3 DNA reads as TGCGCCAGCAGCTTGGAGGCTAGCGGGGAGACCCAGTACTTC. Protein sequence: CASSLEASGETQYF.

This clonotype was observed at least ten times. The rearrangement uses TRBV12-3 or TRBV12-4 and TRBJ2-7, with 10 bases fitting TRBD2. This CDR3 is 14 amino acids long. V gave up 5 bases and J gave up 2 bases; unmatched junction bases: 3. As DNA, the CDR3 is TGTGCCAGCAGTCCCGGACTAGCGGCCTACGAGCAGTACTTC. Encoded protein: CASSPGLAAYEQYF.

This clonotype was counted many times. This chain uses TRBV20-1 with TRBJ2-5; D remains unclear. CDR1 is DFQATT, CDR2 SNEGSKA, per germline (reference sequence). The CDR3 totals 12 residues. V dropped 8 bases and J dropped 2 bases, with 12 bases sitting between them. In nucleotides, the CDR3 is TGCAGTACCACTCCCTCGCAAGAGACCCAGTACTTC. It is translated as CSTTPSQETQYF.

The chain uses TRBV30 and TRBJ1-3; D gene unclear. Germline V gene data show CDR1 as GTSNPN and CDR2 as SVGIG (reference sequence). The V end lost 0 bases, the J end lost 0 bases, and 6 bases lay between the germline ends. The CDR3 is 14 residues long. CDR3 in amino acids: CAWSVTGSGNTIYF. The CDR3, as DNA: TGTGCCTGGAGTGTAACCGGCTCTGGAAACACCATATATTTT.

This clonotype has at least ten counts. This chain joins TRBV28 and TRBJ2-7, with 10 positions matching TRBD2. The V and J ends lost 3 bases and 4 bases, in that order; junction bases with no gene match: 15. The CDR3 has 18 amino acids. Germline V gene data show CDR1 as MDHEN and CDR2 as SYDVKM. The CDR3 sequence is CASSLISWLAGDGYEQYF. In DNA form, the CDR3 reads TGTGCCAGCAGTTTGATCTCATGGCTAGCGGGAGATGGGTACGAGCAGTACTTC. Variable domain in full (rest from reference TRBV28 and TRBJ2-7): DVKVTQSSRYLVKRTGEKVFLECVQDMDHENMFWYRQDPGLGLRLIYFSYDVKMKEKGDIPEGYSVSREKKERFSLILESASTNQTSMYLCASSLISWLAGDGYEQYFGPGTRLTVT.

This clonotype was detected a few times. V is TRBV11-2 and J is TRBJ2-4; weak D call: TRBD1 (5 bases). V was shortened by 1 base and J by 6 bases, with 10 bases between the two germline ends. Per germline, CDR1 SGHAT and CDR2 FQNNGV. The CDR3 is 14 amino acids. CDR3 DNA sequence: TGTGCCAGCAGCTTAGGACAGTCCTCAAACATTCAGTACTTC. It is translated as CASSLGQSSNIQYF.

Ten or more counts support this clonotype. Here the CDR3 reads CASSYVNSNQPQHF. CDR3 DNA: TGTGCCAGCAGTTACGTCAATAGCAATCAGCCCCAGCATTTT. The rearrangement links TRBV6-2 or TRBV6-3 to TRBJ1-5; D call uncertain. The CDR3 is 14 amino acids. CDR1 is MNHEY, CDR2 SVGEGT, per germline. V was pared by 2 bases and J by 0 bases, with 5 bases between.

The CDR3 nucleotides are TGCAGTGCTAGATCCCCCACCCCGGGACAGGGTCAGACCCAGTACTTC. This codes for CSARSPTPGQGQTQYF. This chain joins TRBV20-1 and TRBJ2-5; 9 nucleotides align to TRBD1. Trimming at V came to 2 bases and at J to 6 bases, leaving 13 bases not matched to a gene. The CDR3 totals 16 residues. Looked up from germline, CDR1 is DFQATT and CDR2 is SNEGSKA (reference sequence).

This clonotype was detected ten times or more. The chain is built from TRBV19 and TRBJ2-5, with D possibly being TRBD2 (6 bases). CDR1 and CDR2 from the germline V gene are LNHDA and SQIVND (reference sequence). V lost 7 bases and J 2 bases, leaving 17 bases between the germline ends. The CDR3 has 15 residues. CDR3: CASTPGLLGQETQYF. The CDR3 DNA reads as TGTGCCAGTACCCCGGGACTCCTTGGGCAAGAGACCCAGTACTTC.

This clonotype was seen repeatedly, ten times or more. The chain combines TRBV7-6 with TRBJ1-5; D is unclear. V lost 5 bases and J lost 6, with 17 bases in between. Germline-derived CDR1 and CDR2 are SGHVS and FNYEAQ. This CDR3 comprises 15 residues. The CDR3 is CASSPGRYPGQPQHF. CDR3 bases: TGTGCCAGCAGCCCAGGACGGTACCCGGGTCAGCCCCAGCATTTT.

The chain combines TRBV6-5 with TRBJ1-6; 9 bases map to TRBD1. This CDR3 has 16 amino acids. Unmatched junction bases numbered 16, after V lost 2 bases and J lost 17 bases. CDR1 and CDR2 from the germline V gene are MNHEY and SVGAGI. CDR3 residues: CASSYRSPGQGDPFHF. DNA of the CDR3: TGTGCCAGCAGTTACCGAAGCCCGGGACAGGGAGATCCGTTCCACTTT.

The gene calls are TRBV7-8 and TRBJ2-7, with D possibly being TRBD1 (5 bases). Trimming shortened V by 5 bases and J by 0 bases, and 14 bases separated the two germline ends. The CDR3 extends over 15 amino acids. The germline V gene has CDR1 SGHVS and CDR2 FQNEAQ. The CDR3 coding sequence is TGTGCCAGCAGCACCGGACATACCTTCTCCTACGAGCAGTACTTC. Its translation: CASSTGHTFSYEQYF.

The gene calls are TRBV27 and TRBJ1-1; 10 bases line up with TRBD1. The CDR3 totals 13 residues. Germline assignment: CDR1 MNHEY and CDR2 SMNVEV (reference sequence). Trimming at V came to 3 bases and at J to 11 bases, leaving 6 bases not matched to a gene. CDR3 loop: CASSFGDRGLAFF. The CDR3 DNA reads as TGTGCCAGCAGTTTTGGGGACAGGGGATTGGCTTTCTTT.

This clonotype was seen many times. The rearrangement links TRBV6-5 to TRBJ2-7, with a tentative D call TRBD2 (5 bases). This CDR3 spans 17 amino acids. V lost 0 bases and J 2 bases, leaving 17 bases between the germline ends. From germline, CDR1 is MNHEY and CDR2 SVGAGI. The CDR3 DNA follows: TGTGCCAGCAGTTACTCTAGCGCCAAAGCTCTCACCTACGAGCAGTACTTC. It translates to CASSYSSAKALTYEQYF.

The genes are TRBV20-1 and TRBJ1-5; 11 positions match TRBD1. The CDR3 consists of 17 residues. Germline CDR1 and CDR2: DFQATT and SNEGSKA (reference sequence). J was trimmed by 4 bases and V by 7 bases; bases with no gene match: 15. DNA for the CDR3: TGCAGTGTTCCAAAAACCCGGGACAGGGGGTTGAATCAGCCCCAGCATTTT. Translated, it gives CSVPKTRDRGLNQPQHF.

V usage is TRBV5-1 and J usage is TRBJ2-7; D not certain. V was trimmed by 6 bases and J by 2 bases, leaving 15 bases between them. From germline, CDR1 is SGHRS and CDR2 YFSETQ. The CDR3 runs to 14 residues. The CDR3 DNA follows: TGCGCCAGCAAGACCTCGGACGGAGCCTACGAGCAGTACTTC. This codes for CASKTSDGAYEQYF.

This clonotype occurred many times. The V call is TRBV30, the J call TRBJ1-2, with D hard to call. Germline V gene data show CDR1 as GTSNPN and CDR2 as SVGIG (reference sequence). V gave up 3 bases and J gave up 4 bases, with 12 bases separating them. The length of the CDR3 is 13 residues. CDR3 bases: TGTGCCTGGAGAAGAACAGATATCTATGGCTACACCTTC. Protein sequence: CAWRRTDIYGYTF.